The text below deals with one TCR beta chain. This clonotype occurred a few times. The clone's antigen remains unknown. Qualities for individual bases were not recorded, and no much larger clone is one base off. The data stem from a study of T-cell memory formation after mild COVID-19 (dated by TCRdb to the early 2020s). About the study as a whole: TCR sequence clusters from the two donors were found to be largely donor specific. T-cell clones expanding and contracting after mild COVID-19 in two donors were tracked by longitudinal TCRalpha and TCRbeta repertoire sequencing. The cohort was made up of two young adult volunteers, one female and one male, who were previously healthy.

The research as a whole found: Contracting CD4+ clones were found mainly in CM and EM memory subsets, while CD8+ clones were enriched in EMRA. Clones that contracted from day 15 to 85 showed balanced CD4/CD8 phenotypes, whereas a second wave of clones that expanded from day 15 to 37 leaned towards CD4+. SARS-CoV-2 specificity of the second-wave clones peaking on day 37 was not confirmed. Some responding clones were detected in pre-infection memory, which suggested that pre-existing cross-reactive memory T cells had joined the SARS-CoV-2 response. Only two mild cases were covered by the study, and larger cohorts that include severe cases with pre-infection samples were considered necessary.

Ficoll-Paque density gradient centrifugation was used to isolate PBMCs. Instrument used: Illumina NovaSeq 6000. Using 5'RACE with constant-segment primers, TCRalpha and TCRbeta cDNA libraries were constructed, with sample barcodes and unique molecular identifiers added in the process. Trizol reagent was used to extract RNA from every sample. Libraries were amplified in two PCR steps, with a second sample barcode and Illumina TruSeq adapters added in the second step. The libraries were sequenced on an Illumina NovaSeq using 2 x 150 bp paired-end reads. Under the source paper's analysis protocol: Demultiplexing of reads and collapsing into UMI-guided consensus sequences were performed with migec v1.2.7. Using mixcr v2.1.11, UMI consensuses were aligned to TRA and TRB V and J templates and then assembled into clonotypes. Clonotypes were classified as expanded or contracted when called significant by both edgeR and NoisET, with noise models trained on biological replicates. For edgeR calls, a false discovery rate-adjusted p below 0.01 and a log2 fold-change threshold of 1 were applied. As an exploratory analysis of dynamics, max-normalized trajectories of the 1000 most abundant clonotypes were examined with PCA combined with hierarchical clustering. Separately sequenced CD4+ and CD8+ repertoires were used to assign a CD4 or CD8 phenotype to each responding clone. TCRdb trimmed the raw reads at Q25, called clones with MiXCR and kept productive beta chains. Merged by CDR3 protein, the rows form single entries marked with the most common genes and DNA. Clone size and V and J calls follow TCRdb, not the original study. This sample lists around 250,000 distinct CDR3 sequences; roughly 10% were detected once. Approximately 20% of the sample rests with the top ten.

The CDR3, cysteine through phenylalanine, is 13 amino acids long. The sequence is cut down to CDR3 DNA, 39 bases in frame from base 1. V and J lose 4 bases and 3 bases, and a span of 9 bases separates them. The germline V gene supplies CDR1 ENHRY and CDR2 SYGVKD. This TCR was sampled from a man younger than 35 who had mild COVID-19 (a few samples of this study predate the infection). The sample titles of this study are shuffled in the database, so cell type and time point are left out; the donor was told from shared clones. The sequence joins TRBV10-3 to TRBJ2-5; the D call is tentative, TRBD1 or TRBD2, as each matches 6 bases. Source material: PBMCs or a T cell subset sorted from them (not recorded which). For the CDR3, the sequence is CAISGGAKETQYF. Read as DNA, the sequence is TGTGCCATCAGTGGGGGGGCGAAAGAGACCCAGTACTTC.